This T cell receptor (beta chain) was found in a study of breast tumors, draining lymph nodes, adjacent tissues. Study outcomes and limitations: Tumor repertoires ranked between lymph nodes and nontumor tissue in diversity, with V and J gene preferences.

The lymph nodes were axillary draining lymph nodes from breast cancer patients. Points on this clonotype: What it binds is not known.

TCRdb redid the calling of the multiplex PCR reads with MiXCR, one entry per CDR3 protein. This sample has a few hundred thousand distinct CDR3 sequences, with roughly a third found just once. Germline V gene lookup returns CDR1 SGHTA and CDR2 FQGNSA. Between the trimmed V and J ends, which lost 4 bases and 1 base, there was a span of 14 bases. The CDR3 has 16 amino acids. This receptor was identified in a female donor with breast cancer. Some clones in this sample may be carry-over from other donors' samples. The rearrangement joins TRBV7-2 to TRBJ1-5; D gene uncertain. The material sequenced was axillary lymph node tissue. CDR3 amino acids: CASSYGLAASNQPQHF. The CDR3 DNA is TGTGCCAGCAGCTACGGACTAGCGGCGAGCAATCAGCCCCAGCATTTT.